This paragraph reports one TCR beta chain. Recent vaccinations or acute infections were absent in the healthy HIV-negative adult donors. Nashville, Tennessee was home to all donors, each a Caucasian adult. A CD45RA-negative memory subset and a CD45RA+ naive subset were separated from the CD4+ cells. The V gene's germline CDR1 is SGHNT and CDR2 YYREEE (reference sequence). V was trimmed by 4 bases and J by 7 bases, leaving 18 bases between them. This CDR3 comprises 14 residues. The data are from a study of shared clonotypes between healthy human individuals. The input for sorted-subset replicate PCRs was approximately 210 ng DNA, about 29,000 T cell genomes. Assay used: immunoSEQ multiplex PCR; TCRdb lists only in-frame clones, some missing. The data hold around 2.5 million clones, with roughly 93% observed a single time.

The sample comprised naive CD4+ T cells from PBMCs. Subset described: CD45RA+ positively selected. The clonotype comes from a man between 18 and 29 years old in good health. Some clones in this sample may be carry-over from other donors' samples. This chain joins TRBV5-4 and TRBJ2-7; D uncertain. CDR3 nucleotide sequence: TGTGCCAGCAGCCTCAACCGGGCCCCTTTGGAGCAGTACTTC. This codes for CASSLNRAPLEQYF.